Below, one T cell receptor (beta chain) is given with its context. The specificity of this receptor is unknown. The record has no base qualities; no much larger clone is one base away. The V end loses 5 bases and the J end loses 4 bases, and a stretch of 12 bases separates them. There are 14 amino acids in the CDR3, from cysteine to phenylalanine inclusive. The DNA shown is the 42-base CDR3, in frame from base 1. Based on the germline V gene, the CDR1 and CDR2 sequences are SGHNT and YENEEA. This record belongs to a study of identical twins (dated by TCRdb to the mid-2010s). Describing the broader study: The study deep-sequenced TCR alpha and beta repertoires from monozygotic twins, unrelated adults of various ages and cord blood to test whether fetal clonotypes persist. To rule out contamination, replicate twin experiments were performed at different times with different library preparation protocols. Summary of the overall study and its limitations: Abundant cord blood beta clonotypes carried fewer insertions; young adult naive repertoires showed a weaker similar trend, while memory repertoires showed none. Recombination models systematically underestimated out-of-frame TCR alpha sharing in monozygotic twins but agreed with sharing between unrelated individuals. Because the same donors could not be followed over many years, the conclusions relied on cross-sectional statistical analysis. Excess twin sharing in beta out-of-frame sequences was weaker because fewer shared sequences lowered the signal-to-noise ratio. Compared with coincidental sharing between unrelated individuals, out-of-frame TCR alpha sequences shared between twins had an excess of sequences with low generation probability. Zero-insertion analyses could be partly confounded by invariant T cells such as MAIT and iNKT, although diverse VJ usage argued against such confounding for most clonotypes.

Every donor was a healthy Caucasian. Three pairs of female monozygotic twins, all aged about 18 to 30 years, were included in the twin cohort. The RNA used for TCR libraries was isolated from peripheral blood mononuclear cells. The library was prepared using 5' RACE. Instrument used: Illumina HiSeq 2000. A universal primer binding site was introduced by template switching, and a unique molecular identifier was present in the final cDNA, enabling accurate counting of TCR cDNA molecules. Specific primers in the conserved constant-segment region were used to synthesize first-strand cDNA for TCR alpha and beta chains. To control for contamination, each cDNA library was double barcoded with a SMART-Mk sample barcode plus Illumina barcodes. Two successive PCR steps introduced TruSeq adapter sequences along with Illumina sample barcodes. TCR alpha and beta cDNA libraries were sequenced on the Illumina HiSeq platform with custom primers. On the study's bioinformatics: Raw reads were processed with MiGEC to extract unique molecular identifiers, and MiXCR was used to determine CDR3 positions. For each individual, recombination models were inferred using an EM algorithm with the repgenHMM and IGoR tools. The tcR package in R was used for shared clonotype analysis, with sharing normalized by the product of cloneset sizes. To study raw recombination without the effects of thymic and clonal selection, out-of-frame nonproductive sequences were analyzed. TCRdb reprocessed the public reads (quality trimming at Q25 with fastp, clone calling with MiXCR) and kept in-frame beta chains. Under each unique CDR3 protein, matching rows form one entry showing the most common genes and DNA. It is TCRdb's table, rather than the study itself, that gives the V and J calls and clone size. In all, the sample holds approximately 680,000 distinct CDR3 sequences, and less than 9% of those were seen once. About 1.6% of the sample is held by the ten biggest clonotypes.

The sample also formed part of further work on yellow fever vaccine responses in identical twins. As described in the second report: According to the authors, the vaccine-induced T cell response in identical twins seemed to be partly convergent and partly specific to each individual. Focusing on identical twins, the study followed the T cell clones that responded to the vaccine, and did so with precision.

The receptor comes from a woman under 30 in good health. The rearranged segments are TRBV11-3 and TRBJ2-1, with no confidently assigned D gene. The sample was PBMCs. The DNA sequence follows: TGTGCCAGCAGCCCAGGATCCATATACAATGAGCAGTTCTTC. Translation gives CASSPGSIYNEQFF.